This entry lists 9 T cell receptor beta chains sequenced from one sample in a study of cytomegalovirus exposure and HLA in healthy donors. The table came from immunoSEQ multiplex PCR; TCRdb's copy has only in-frame clones and leaves some out. The repertoire holds roughly 150,000 clones, roughly 96% seen once, with around 0.9% in the top ten. Material: PBMCs. These TCRs come from a young woman in good health and CMV-seronegative.

This chain connects TRBV7-2 to TRBJ1-1, with a tentative D call TRBD1 (5 bases). Per the germline V gene, CDR1 is SGHTA and CDR2 is FQGNSA. This CDR3 contains 15 residues. Trimming took 4 bases from V and 3 from J, leaving 15 bases between them. CDR3 region: CASSSQPGGDTEAFF. The CDR3 DNA sequence: TGTGCCAGCAGCTCTCAGCCGGGGGGTGACACTGAAGCTTTCTTT.

V usage is TRBV5-1 and J usage is TRBJ2-2; D unresolved. Germline CDR1 and CDR2: SGHRS and YFSETQ. The V end was cut by 5 bases, the J end by 0 bases, with 5 bases between. This CDR3 region has 13 residues. Here the CDR3 reads CASSQANTGELFF. DNA of the CDR3: TGCGCCAGCAGTCAGGCGAACACCGGGGAGCTGTTTTTT.

V and J are TRBV30 and TRBJ1-2, with no clear D. The CDR3 totals 12 residues. CDR1 and CDR2 (germline): GTSNPN, SVGIG (reference sequence). The germline V and J ends were trimmed by 1 base and 3 bases, with 6 bases remaining between them. CDR3 protein: CAWSDTDYGYTF. The CDR3 DNA sequence: TGTGCCTGGAGTGATACAGACTATGGCTACACCTTC.

The chain combines TRBV4-3 with TRBJ2-2, with 12 bases lining up with TRBD2. The CDR3 contains 18 residues. Germline CDR1 and CDR2: LGHNA and YSLEER. The junction had 7 bases not matched to a gene; V was cut back by 1 base and J by 4 bases. CDR3 sequence (DNA): TGCGCCAGCAGCCAAGGTCTAGCGGGGGGGCCCCGCACCGGGGAGCTGTTTTTT. This gives the protein CASSQGLAGGPRTGELFF.

The chain links TRBV6-1 to TRBJ2-1; a possible D gene is TRBD2 (5 bases). Trimming removed 3 bases from V and 0 bases from J, with 9 bases in between. The CDR3 consists of 15 residues. CDR1 and CDR2 from the germline V gene are MNHNS and SASEGT. The CDR3 DNA is TGTGCCAGCAGTGATATGGGGAGCTCCTACAATGAGCAGTTCTTC. This sequence encodes CASSDMGSSYNEQFF.

The chain joins TRBV14 to TRBJ1-4; D ambiguous. The CDR3 is 15 amino acids. Deletions cut 0 bases from V and 3 bases from J, with 8 bases between. From germline, CDR1 is SGHDN and CDR2 FVKESK. The CDR3 reads CASSQDRGANEKLFF. CDR3 in DNA: TGTGCCAGCAGCCAAGACCGCGGTGCTAATGAAAAACTGTTTTTT.

The sample holds one count of this clone. The chain recombines TRBV5-6 with TRBJ2-3, with D perhaps TRBD2 (5 bases). Germline loops: CDR1 SGHDT, CDR2 YYEEEE. This CDR3 contains 16 residues. V lost 0 bases, J lost 8 bases, and 19 bases lay in between. The CDR3 region has the DNA TGTGCCAGCAGCTTGGATACGGGCGGGCCCCTGGGTACGCAGTATTTT. Its protein product is CASSLDTGGPLGTQYF. Together with reference TRBV5-6 and TRBJ2-3, the CDR3 gives the full variable domain: DAGVTQSPTHLIKTRGQQVTLRCSPKSGHDTVSWYQQALGQGPQFIFQYYEEEERQRGNFPDRFSGHQFPNYSSELNVNALLLGDSALYLCASSLDTGGPLGTQYFGPGTRLTVL.

The V call is TRBV7-6, the J call TRBJ1-4; unclear D gene. V was clipped by 2 bases and J by 5 bases, with 9 bases between them. Germline V CDR1 and CDR2: SGHVS, FNYEAQ. This CDR3 contains 14 residues. The CDR3 loop is CASSLTGFNEKLFF. Here the CDR3 DNA reads TGTGCCAGCAGCTTAACGGGATTCAATGAAAAACTGTTTTTT.

The chain links TRBV9 to TRBJ2-3, with TRBD1 identical over 7 bases. The germline V gene has CDR1 SGDLS and CDR2 YYNGEE. The junction had 1 base not matched to a gene; V was cut back by 0 bases and J by 0 bases. This CDR3 has 15 residues. CDR3 sequence: CASSVAQGSTDTQYF. Written as DNA, the CDR3 is TGTGCCAGCAGCGTAGCACAGGGGAGCACAGATACGCAGTATTTT. Full variable domain (outside the CDR3, taken from reference TRBV9 and TRBJ2-3): DSGVTQTPKHLITATGQRVTLRCSPRSGDLSVYWYQQSLDQGLQFLIQYYNGEERAKGNILERFSAQQFPDLHSELNLSSLELGDSALYFCASSVAQGSTDTQYFGPGTRLTVL.